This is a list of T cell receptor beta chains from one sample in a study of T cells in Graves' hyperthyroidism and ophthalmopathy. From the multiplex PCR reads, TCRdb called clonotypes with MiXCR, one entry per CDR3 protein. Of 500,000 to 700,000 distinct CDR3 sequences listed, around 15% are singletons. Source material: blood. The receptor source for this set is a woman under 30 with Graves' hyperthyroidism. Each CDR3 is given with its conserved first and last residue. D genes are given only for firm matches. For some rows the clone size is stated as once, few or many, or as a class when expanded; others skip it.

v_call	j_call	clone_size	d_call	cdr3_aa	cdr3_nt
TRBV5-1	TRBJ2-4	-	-	CASSLGDLAKNIQYF	TGCGCCAGCAGCTTGGGTGATCTTGCCAAAAACATTCAGTACTTC
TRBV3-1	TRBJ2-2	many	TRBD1	CASSPWTGDVGGELFF	TGTGCCAGCAGCCCATGGACAGGGGATGTGGGCGGGGAGCTGTTTTTT
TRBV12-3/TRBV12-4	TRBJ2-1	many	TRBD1	CASSLALGQGSYNEQFF	TGTGCCAGCAGTTTAGCCCTTGGACAGGGGAGCTACAATGAGCAGTTCTTC
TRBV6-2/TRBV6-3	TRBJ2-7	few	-	CASTNEGLTYEQYF	TGTGCCAGCACAAACGAGGGACTGACCTACGAGCAGTACTTC
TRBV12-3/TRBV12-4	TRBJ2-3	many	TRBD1	CASSPRDRVTDTQYF	TGTGCCAGCAGCCCCCGGGACAGGGTTACAGATACGCAGTATTTT
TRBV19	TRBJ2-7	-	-	CASSIAEDSSYEQYF	TGTGCCAGTAGTATAGCAGAGGACAGTTCCTACGAGCAGTACTTC
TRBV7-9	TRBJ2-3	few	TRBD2	CASSQLAGFADTQYF	TGTGCCAGCAGCCAGCTAGCGGGGTTCGCAGATACGCAGTATTTT
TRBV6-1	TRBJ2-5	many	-	CASTYRDQGETQYF	TGTGCCAGCACCTACCGGGATCAAGGAGAGACCCAGTACTTC
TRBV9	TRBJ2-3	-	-	CASSPPIGSGADTQYF	TGTGCCAGCAGCCCCCCAATCGGGTCCGGGGCAGATACGCAGTATTTT
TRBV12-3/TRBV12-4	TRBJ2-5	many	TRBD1	CASSLGTGIETQYF	TGTGCCAGCAGTTTGGGGACAGGGATAGAGACCCAGTACTTC
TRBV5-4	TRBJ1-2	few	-	CASSLGGWDGYTF	TGTGCCAGCAGCTTGGGGGGTTGGGATGGCTACACCTTC
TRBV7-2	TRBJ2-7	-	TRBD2	CASQGGTFVSEQYF	TGTGCCAGTCAGGGAGGGACTTTTGTCTCCGAGCAGTACTTC
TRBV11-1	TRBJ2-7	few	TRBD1	CASSPGQGATNEQYF	TGTGCCAGCAGCCCAGGACAGGGGGCAACGAACGAGCAGTACTTC
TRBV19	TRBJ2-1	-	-	CASSSASVEQFF	TGTGCCAGTAGTTCGGCTAGCGTTGAGCAGTTCTTC
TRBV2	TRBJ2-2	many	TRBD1	CASSDLSPGTGPNTGELFF	TGTGCCAGCAGTGACCTTAGTCCCGGGACAGGCCCGAACACCGGGGAGCTGTTTTTT
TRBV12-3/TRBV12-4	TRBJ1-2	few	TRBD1	CASSLQGAQSYGYTF	TGTGCCAGCAGTCTACAGGGGGCGCAATCCTATGGCTACACCTTC
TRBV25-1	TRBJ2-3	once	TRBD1	CASSEERGLITDTQYF	TGTGCCAGCAGTGAAGAAAGGGGGCTGATAACAGATACGCAGTATTTT
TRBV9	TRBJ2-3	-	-	CASSVVGERIASTDTQYF	TGTGCCAGCAGCGTAGTAGGGGAGCGGATAGCTAGCACAGATACGCAGTATTTT
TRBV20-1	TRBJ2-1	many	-	CSANPGASYNEQFF	TGCAGCGCTAACCCGGGGGCATCCTACAATGAGCAGTTCTTC
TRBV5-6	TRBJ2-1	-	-	CASRILQAGEQFF	TGTGCCAGCCGAATATTACAGGCGGGTGAGCAGTTCTTC
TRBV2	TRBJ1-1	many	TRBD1	CASSEGQGGAFF	TGTGCCAGCAGTGAGGGACAGGGGGGAGCTTTCTTT
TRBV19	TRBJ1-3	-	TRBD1	CASSYRGFGNTVYF	TGTGCCAGTAGTTACAGGGGGTTCGGAAACACCGTATATTTT
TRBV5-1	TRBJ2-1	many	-	CASSLRGSANEQFF	TGCGCCAGCAGCTTGCGAGGATCGGCCAATGAGCAGTTCTTC
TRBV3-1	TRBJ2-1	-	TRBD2	CASSRSGTSGTYNEQFF	TGTGCCAGCAGCCGATCCGGGACTAGCGGGACGTACAATGAGCAGTTCTTC
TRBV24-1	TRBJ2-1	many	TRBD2	CATRYSGRRSSYNEQFF	TGTGCCACCAGATACAGCGGGAGGAGGTCTAGCTACAATGAGCAGTTCTTC
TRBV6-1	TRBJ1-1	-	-	CASIVSREAFF	TGTGCCAGCATAGTCTCCCGTGAAGCTTTCTTT
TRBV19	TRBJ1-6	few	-	CASTRSFNRVNNSPLHF	TGTGCCAGTACGCGAAGTTTCAACAGGGTAAACAATTCACCCCTCCACTTT
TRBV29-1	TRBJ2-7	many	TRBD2	CSVGLAGVGEQYF	TGCAGCGTTGGACTAGCGGGAGTGGGCGAGCAGTACTTC
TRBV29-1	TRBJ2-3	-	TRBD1	CSVERRDRRTDTQYF	TGCAGCGTTGAAAGGCGGGACAGGCGTACAGATACGCAGTATTTT
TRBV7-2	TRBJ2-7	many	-	CASSLGIGSAYEQYF	TGTGCCAGCAGCTTAGGTATTGGCTCCGCCTACGAGCAGTACTTC
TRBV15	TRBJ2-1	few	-	CATSRDRIYNEQFF	TGTGCCACCAGCAGAGATCGAATTTACAATGAGCAGTTCTTC
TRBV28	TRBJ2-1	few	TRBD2	CASSSQWGGTKIYNEQFF	TGTGCCAGCAGTTCCCAGTGGGGCGGGACTAAGATTTACAATGAGCAGTTCTTC
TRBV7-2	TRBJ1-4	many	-	CASTKGVDEKLFF	TGTGCCAGCACCAAGGGGGTAGATGAAAAACTGTTTTTT
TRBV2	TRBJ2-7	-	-	CASSSEESSYEQYF	TGTGCCAGCAGCTCAGAAGAGAGTTCCTACGAGCAGTACTTC
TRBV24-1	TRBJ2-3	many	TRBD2	CATSSTSGGNTQYF	TGTGCCACCAGTTCAACTAGCGGGGGAAATACGCAGTATTTT
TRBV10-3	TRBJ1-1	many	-	CAISEEINTEAFF	TGTGCCATCAGTGAGGAGATTAACACTGAAGCTTTCTTT
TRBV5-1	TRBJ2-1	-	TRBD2	CASSLSTSGRDEQFF	TGCGCCAGCAGCTTGAGTACTAGCGGGAGAGATGAGCAGTTCTTC
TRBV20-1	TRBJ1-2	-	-	CSARSRSGEGRWDYGYTF	TGCAGTGCTAGATCCCGATCGGGGGAGGGGAGGTGGGACTATGGCTACACCTTC
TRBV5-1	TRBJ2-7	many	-	CASGYRGPYEQYF	TGCGCCAGCGGTTACCGGGGCCCCTACGAGCAGTACTTC
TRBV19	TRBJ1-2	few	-	CASSIGQVHGYTF	TGTGCCAGTAGTATTGGCCAGGTTCATGGCTACACCTTC
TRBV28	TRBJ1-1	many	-	CASSLSGATTEAFF	TGTGCCAGCAGTTTATCAGGGGCGACCACTGAAGCTTTCTTT
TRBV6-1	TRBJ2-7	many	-	CASYEELAGAEQYF	TGTGCCTCCTATGAGGAGCTGGCGGGGGCCGAGCAGTACTTC
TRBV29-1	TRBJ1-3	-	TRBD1	CSVGATGADTIYF	TGCAGCGTGGGCGCGACAGGGGCCGACACCATATATTTT
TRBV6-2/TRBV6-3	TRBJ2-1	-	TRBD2	CAGGGTSLYNEQFF	TGTGCCGGGGGCGGGACTAGTCTCTACAATGAGCAGTTCTTC
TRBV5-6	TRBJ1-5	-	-	CASSLGYSTQPQHF	TGTGCCAGCAGCTTGGGGTATAGCACTCAGCCCCAGCATTTT
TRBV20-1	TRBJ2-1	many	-	CSAMPAPSYNEQFF	TGCAGTGCGATGCCGGCCCCTTCCTACAATGAGCAGTTCTTC
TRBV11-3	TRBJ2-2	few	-	CASSRGRNTGELFF	TGTGCCAGCAGCCGGGGCCGAAACACCGGGGAGCTGTTTTTT
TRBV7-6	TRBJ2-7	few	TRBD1	CASSGGTGGGYEQYF	TGTGCCAGCAGTGGGGGGACAGGGGGAGGATACGAGCAGTACTTC
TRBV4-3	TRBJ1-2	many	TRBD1	CASSQGDRGYGYTF	TGCGCCAGCAGCCAAGGGGACAGAGGCTATGGCTACACCTTC
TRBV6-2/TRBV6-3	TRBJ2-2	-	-	CASSYLGQNTGELFF	TGTGCCAGCAGTTACCTCGGGCAGAACACCGGGGAGCTGTTTTTT
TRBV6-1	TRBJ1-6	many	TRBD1	CASTKGQGYSPLHF	TGTGCCAGTACCAAGGGACAGGGGTATTCACCCCTCCACTTT
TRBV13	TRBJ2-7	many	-	CASSLAAEGSYEQYF	TGTGCCAGCAGCTTAGCGGCCGAGGGGTCCTACGAGCAGTACTTC
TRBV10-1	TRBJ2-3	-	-	CASSDRITDTQYF	TGCGCCAGCAGTGACCGGATCACAGATACGCAGTATTTT
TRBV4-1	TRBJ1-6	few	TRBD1	CASSRQTGTANSPLHF	TGCGCCAGCAGCCGACAAACCGGGACAGCCAATTCACCCCTCCACTTT
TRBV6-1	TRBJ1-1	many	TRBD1	CASSAGPWGKGARNTEAFF	TGTGCCAGCAGTGCTGGCCCCTGGGGGAAGGGGGCGCGGAACACTGAAGCTTTCTTT
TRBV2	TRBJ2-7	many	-	CASSAGLSYEQYF	TGTGCCAGCAGTGCGGGCCTCTCCTACGAGCAGTACTTC
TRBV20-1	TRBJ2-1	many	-	CSASGLQDNEQFF	TGCAGTGCTAGTGGCCTCCAAGACAATGAGCAGTTCTTC
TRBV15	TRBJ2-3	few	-	CATSSWGSTDTQYF	TGTGCCACCAGCAGTTGGGGGAGCACAGATACGCAGTATTTT
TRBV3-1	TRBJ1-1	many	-	CASSRTALSNTEAFF	TGTGCCAGCAGCCGGACAGCCCTATCGAACACTGAAGCTTTCTTT
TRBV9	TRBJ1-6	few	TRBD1	CASSEGQEYSPLHF	TGTGCCAGCAGTGAAGGACAGGAGTATTCACCCCTCCACTTT